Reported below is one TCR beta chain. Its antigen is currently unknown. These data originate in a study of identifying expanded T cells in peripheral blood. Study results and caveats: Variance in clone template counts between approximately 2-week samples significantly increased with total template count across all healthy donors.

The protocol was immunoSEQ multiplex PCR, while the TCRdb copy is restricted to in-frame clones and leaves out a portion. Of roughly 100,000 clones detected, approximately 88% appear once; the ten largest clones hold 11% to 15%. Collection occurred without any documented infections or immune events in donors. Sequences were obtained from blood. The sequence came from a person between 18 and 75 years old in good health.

CDR3: CASSESAGLSYNEQFF. For the CDR3, the DNA is TGTGCCAGCAGTGAGAGCGCGGGGCTTTCCTACAATGAGCAGTTCTTC. This chain uses TRBV6-4 with TRBJ2-1; possible D gene TRBD2, 6 bases. V lost 3 bases and J 1 base, leaving 13 bases between the germline ends. The CDR3 has 16 amino acids. Germline V gene sequence: CDR1 MRHNA, CDR2 SNTAGT.